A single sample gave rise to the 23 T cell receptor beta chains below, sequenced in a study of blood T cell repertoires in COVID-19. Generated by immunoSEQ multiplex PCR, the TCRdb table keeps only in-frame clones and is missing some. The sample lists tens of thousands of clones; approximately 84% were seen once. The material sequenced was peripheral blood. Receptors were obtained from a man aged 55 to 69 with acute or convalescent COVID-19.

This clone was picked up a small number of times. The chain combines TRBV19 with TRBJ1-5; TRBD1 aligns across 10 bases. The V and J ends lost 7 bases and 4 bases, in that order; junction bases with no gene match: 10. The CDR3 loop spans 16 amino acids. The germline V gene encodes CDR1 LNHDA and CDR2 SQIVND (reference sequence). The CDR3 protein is CASTGTGAVKNQPQHF. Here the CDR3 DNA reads TGTGCCAGTACCGGGACAGGGGCGGTAAAGAATCAGCCCCAGCATTTT.

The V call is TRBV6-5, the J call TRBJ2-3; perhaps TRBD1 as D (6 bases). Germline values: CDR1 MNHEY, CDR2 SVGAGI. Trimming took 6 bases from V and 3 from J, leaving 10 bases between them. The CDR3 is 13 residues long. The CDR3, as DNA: TGTGCCAGCAGGGGGGCCGGGACAGATACGCAGTATTTT. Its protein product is CASRGAGTDTQYF.

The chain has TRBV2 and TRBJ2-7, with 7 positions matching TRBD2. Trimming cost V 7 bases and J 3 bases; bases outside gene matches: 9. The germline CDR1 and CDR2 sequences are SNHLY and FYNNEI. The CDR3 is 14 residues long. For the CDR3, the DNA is TGTGCCAGCAAGGTACGAGCGGGGTTCTACGAGCAGTACTTC. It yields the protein CASKVRAGFYEQYF.

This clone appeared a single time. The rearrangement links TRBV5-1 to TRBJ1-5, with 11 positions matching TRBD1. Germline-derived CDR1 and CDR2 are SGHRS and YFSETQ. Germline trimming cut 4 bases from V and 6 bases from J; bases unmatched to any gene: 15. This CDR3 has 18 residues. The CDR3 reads CASSPWDRGSGSSQPQHF. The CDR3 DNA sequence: TGCGCCAGCAGCCCTTGGGACAGGGGGTCTGGTTCAAGTCAGCCCCAGCATTTT.

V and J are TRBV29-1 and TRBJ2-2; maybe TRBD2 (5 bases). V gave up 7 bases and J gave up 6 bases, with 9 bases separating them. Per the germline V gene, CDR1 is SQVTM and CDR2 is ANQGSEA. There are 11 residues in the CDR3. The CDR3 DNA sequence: TGCAGCGCCGGGGTGGCCGGGGAGCTGTTTTTT. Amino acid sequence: CSAGVAGELFF.

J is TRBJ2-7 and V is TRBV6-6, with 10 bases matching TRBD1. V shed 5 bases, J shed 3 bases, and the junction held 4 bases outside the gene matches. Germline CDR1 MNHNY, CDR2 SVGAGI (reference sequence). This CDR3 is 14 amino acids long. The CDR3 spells CASSPRDRGYEQYF. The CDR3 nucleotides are TGTGCCAGCAGTCCCAGGGACAGGGGCTACGAGCAGTACTTC.

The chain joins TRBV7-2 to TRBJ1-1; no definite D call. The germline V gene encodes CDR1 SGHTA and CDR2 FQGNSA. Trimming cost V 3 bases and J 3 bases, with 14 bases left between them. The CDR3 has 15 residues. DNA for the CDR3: TGTGCCAGCAGCTTGACGTGGGCTCAGGACACTGAAGCTTTCTTT. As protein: CASSLTWAQDTEAFF.

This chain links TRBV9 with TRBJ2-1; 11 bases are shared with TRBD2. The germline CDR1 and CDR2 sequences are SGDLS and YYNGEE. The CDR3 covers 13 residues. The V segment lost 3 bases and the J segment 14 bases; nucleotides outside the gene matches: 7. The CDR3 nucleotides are TGTGCCAGCAGCGCCAACTCGGGACTAGCGGAGTTCTTC. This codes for CASSANSGLAEFF.

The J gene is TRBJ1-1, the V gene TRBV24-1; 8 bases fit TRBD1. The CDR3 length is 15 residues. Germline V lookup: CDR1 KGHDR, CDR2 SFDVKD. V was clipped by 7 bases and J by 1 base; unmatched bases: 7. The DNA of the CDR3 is TGTGCCACCAGAGCGACAGGGGCTGGGAACACTGAAGCTTTCTTT. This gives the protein CATRATGAGNTEAFF.

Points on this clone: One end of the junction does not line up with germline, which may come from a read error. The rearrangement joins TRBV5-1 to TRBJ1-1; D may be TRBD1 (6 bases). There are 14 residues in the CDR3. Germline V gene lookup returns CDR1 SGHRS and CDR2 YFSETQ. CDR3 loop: CAGSFLQGNTEAFF. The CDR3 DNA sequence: TGCGCCGGCAGTTTCCTACAGGGAAACACTGAAGCTTTCTTT.

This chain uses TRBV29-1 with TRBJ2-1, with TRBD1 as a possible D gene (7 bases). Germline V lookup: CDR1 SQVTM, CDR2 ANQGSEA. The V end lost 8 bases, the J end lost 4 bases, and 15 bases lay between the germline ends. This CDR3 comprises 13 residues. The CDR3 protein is CSTRRGQYNEQFF. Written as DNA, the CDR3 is TGCAGCACGAGGAGGGGGCAATACAATGAGCAGTTCTTC.

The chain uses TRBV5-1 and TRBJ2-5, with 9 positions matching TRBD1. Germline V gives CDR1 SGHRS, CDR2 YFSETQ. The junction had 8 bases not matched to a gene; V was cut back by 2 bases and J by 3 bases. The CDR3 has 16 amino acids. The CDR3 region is CASSFSPGTGKETQYF. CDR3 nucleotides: TGCGCCAGCAGCTTTTCCCCGGGGACAGGGAAAGAGACCCAGTACTTC.

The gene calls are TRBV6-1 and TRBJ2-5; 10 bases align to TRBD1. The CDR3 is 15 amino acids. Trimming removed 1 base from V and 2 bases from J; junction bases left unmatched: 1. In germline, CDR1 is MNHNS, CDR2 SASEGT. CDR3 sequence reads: CASSEVDRGQETQYF. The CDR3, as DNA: TGTGCCAGCAGTGAAGTGGACAGGGGGCAAGAGACCCAGTACTTC.

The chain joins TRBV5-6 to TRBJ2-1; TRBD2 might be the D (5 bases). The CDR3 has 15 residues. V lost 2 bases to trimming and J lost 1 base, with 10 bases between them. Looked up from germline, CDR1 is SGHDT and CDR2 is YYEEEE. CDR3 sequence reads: CASSLISGSYNEQFF. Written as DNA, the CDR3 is TGTGCCAGCAGCTTAATTTCGGGGTCCTACAATGAGCAGTTCTTC.

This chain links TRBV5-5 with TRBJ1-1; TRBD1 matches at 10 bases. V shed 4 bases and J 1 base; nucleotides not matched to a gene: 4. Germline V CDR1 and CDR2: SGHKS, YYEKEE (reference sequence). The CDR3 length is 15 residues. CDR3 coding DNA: TGTGCCAGCAGCCGGGGACAGGGGTCGAACACTGAAGCTTTCTTT. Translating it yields CASSRGQGSNTEAFF.

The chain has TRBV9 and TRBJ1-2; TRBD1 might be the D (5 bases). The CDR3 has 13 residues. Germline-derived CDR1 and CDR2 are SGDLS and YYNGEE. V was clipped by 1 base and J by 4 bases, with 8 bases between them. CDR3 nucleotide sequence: TGTGCCAGCAGCGTACCAGGGATCTATGGCTACACCTTC. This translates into CASSVPGIYGYTF.

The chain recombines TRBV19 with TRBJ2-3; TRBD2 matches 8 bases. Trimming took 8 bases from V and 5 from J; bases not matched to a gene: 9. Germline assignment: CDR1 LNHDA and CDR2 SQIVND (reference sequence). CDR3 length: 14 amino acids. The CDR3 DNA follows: TGTGCCAGTTCCCCGGGAGCGGGGGTAGATACGCAGTATTTT. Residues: CASSPGAGVDTQYF.

CDR3 nucleotide sequence: TGTGCCAGCAGTTACTCGGGGGCTAGCAATCAGCCCCAGCATTTT. Translating gives CASSYSGASNQPQHF. The chain combines TRBV6-5 with TRBJ1-5; perhaps TRBD1 as D (6 bases). Germline CDR1 MNHEY, CDR2 SVGAGI. Trimming removed 0 bases at V and 0 bases at J, with 6 bases between. The CDR3 contains 15 residues.

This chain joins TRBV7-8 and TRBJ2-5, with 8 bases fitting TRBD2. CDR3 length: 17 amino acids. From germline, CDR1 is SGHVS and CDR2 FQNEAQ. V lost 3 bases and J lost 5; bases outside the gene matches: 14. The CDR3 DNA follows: TGTGCCAGCAGCTTGAGGATTAGGGGACTAGATTTGGAGACCCAGTACTTC. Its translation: CASSLRIRGLDLETQYF.

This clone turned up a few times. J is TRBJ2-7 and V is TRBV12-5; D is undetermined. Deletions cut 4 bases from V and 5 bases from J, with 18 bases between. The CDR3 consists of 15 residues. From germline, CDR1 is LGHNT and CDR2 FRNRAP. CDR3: CASGSLAQVSDEQYF. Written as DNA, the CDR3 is TGTGCTAGTGGTTCCCTCGCCCAGGTATCCGACGAGCAGTACTTC.

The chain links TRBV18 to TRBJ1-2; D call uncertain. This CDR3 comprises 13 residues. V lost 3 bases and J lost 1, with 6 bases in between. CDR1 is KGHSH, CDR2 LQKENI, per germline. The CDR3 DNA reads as TGTGCCAGCTCACCCGCCAGTAACTATGGCTACACCTTC. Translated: CASSPASNYGYTF.

The CDR3 DNA follows: TGTGCCAGCAGTTCTGCGGGGGGCAGAGAGACCCAGTACTTC. This sequence encodes CASSSAGGRETQYF. The chain combines TRBV2 with TRBJ2-5; 8 positions match TRBD2. The CDR3 covers 14 residues. Trimming cost V 5 bases and J 4 bases; bases outside gene matches: 6. The V gene's germline CDR1 is SNHLY and CDR2 FYNNEI.

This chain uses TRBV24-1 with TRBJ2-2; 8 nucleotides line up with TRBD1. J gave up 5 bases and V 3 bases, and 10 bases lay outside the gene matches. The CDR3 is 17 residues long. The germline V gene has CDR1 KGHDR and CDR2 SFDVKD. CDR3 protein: CATSDRQGPPVTGELFF. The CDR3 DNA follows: TGTGCCACCAGTGATCGACAGGGGCCGCCTGTTACCGGGGAGCTGTTTTTT.